A selection of T cell receptor beta chains follows, all from one sample in a study of T cell repertoires in cytomegalovirus infection. TCRdb passed the reads through MiXCR, listing each CDR3 protein once. The sample records about 900,000 distinct CDR3 sequences, around 30% being singletons. No antigens are known for them. The specimen comprised cultured CD8+ T cells from PBMCs, sampled from culture after CMV antigen stimulation. The receptor source for this set is a human donor in good health (CMV status not recorded). Some clones in this sample may be carry-over from other donors' samples. Both conserved end residues are part of each CDR3. D genes are given only for firm matches. The size of a clone is reported for some rows only, either as once, few or many, or as a class for expanded clones.

clone_size j_call v_call d_call cdr3_aa cdr3_nt
few TRBJ2-1 TRBV6-5 TRBD2 CASRISSGRYNEQFF TGTGCCAGCAGAATATCTAGCGGGAGGTACAATGAGCAGTTCTTC
- TRBJ2-3 TRBV15 TRBD2 CATTSGGRPDTQYF TGTGCCACCACGAGCGGGGGGCGCCCAGATACGCAGTATTTT
- TRBJ2-5 TRBV7-7 TRBD1 CASSSAQGAGETQYF TGTGCTAGCAGCTCCGCTCAGGGGGCTGGGGAGACCCAGTACTTC
once TRBJ2-7 TRBV27 - CASSLTRVYEQYF TGTGCCAGCAGTTTAACCCGGGTCTACGAGCAGTACTTC
- TRBJ1-2 TRBV29-1 - CSVGRLLYGYTF TGCAGCGTTGGACGACTGCTCTATGGCTACACCTTC
many TRBJ1-4 TRBV7-9 - CASSLGISSNEKLFF TGTGCCAGCAGCTTAGGGATATCCTCGAATGAAAAACTGTTTTTT
- TRBJ1-1 TRBV29-1 - CSVEDIGLNTEAFF TGCAGCGTTGAAGATATAGGCCTGAACACTGAAGCTTTCTTT
- TRBJ1-2 TRBV15 TRBD1 CATSRGLGQGRYGYTF TGTGCCACCAGCAGAGGCCTAGGACAGGGAAGATATGGCTACACCTTC
few TRBJ1-1 TRBV27 - CASTKGGNTEAFF TGTGCCAGCACTAAAGGGGGGAACACTGAAGCTTTCTTT
few TRBJ2-1 TRBV2 TRBD2 CASSGRTSGDIFGRNEQFF TGTGCCAGCAGCGGTCGGACTAGCGGGGATATTTTCGGGCGGAATGAGCAGTTCTTC
- TRBJ1-4 TRBV20-1 TRBD1 CSAVRDRGEKLFF TGCAGTGCAGTCCGGGACAGGGGTGAAAAACTGTTTTTT
- TRBJ2-7 TRBV7-3 TRBD1 CASSLSRGQGSYEQYF TGTGCCAGCAGCTTAAGTAGGGGACAGGGGTCCTACGAGCAGTACTTC
- TRBJ2-3 TRBV7-6 - CASSSTVPGVQYF TGTGCCAGCAGCTCAACGGTCCCCGGGGTTCAGTATTTT
- TRBJ2-5 TRBV6-5 - CANSYYQWSGAHQSVKETQYF TGTGCCAACAGTTACTACCAATGGTCGGGGGCCCACCAGTCCGTCAAAGAGACCCAGTACTTC
many TRBJ1-1 TRBV7-8 - CASSLAKGTEAFF TGTGCCAGCAGCTTAGCGAAGGGAACTGAAGCTTTCTTT
- TRBJ1-5 TRBV6-2/TRBV6-3 - CASSYLGLKAGMSNQPQHF TGTGCCAGCAGTTACCTCGGACTCAAGGCGGGAATGAGCAATCAGCCCCAGCATTTT
- TRBJ2-5 TRBV7-9 TRBD1 CASSWPVTGGSQETQYF TGTGCCAGCAGCTGGCCCGTAACAGGGGGCTCCCAAGAGACCCAGTACTTC